The clone carrying this T cell receptor beta chain has a count of ten or more. Regions amplified from RNA transcripts were the TCR beta CDR3 regions. First-round RT-PCR of the TCR CDR3 relied on the HTBI primer set. TCRdb reprocessed the multiplex PCR reads via MiXCR and lists one record per CDR3 protein. The table lists approximately 400,000 distinct CDR3 sequences, approximately 14% of them singletons. This specimen comes from a study of T cells in Graves' hyperthyroidism and ophthalmopathy. The V and J ends lost 3 bases and 6 bases respectively, with 13 bases between them. The CDR3 is 14 amino acids. Germline CDR1 is SGHRS and CDR2 is YFSETQ. Stable disease denoted Graves' hyperthyroidism without ophthalmopathy progression within 18 months.

This receptor was obtained from a woman aged 18-29 years with Graves' hyperthyroidism. J is TRBJ1-5 and V is TRBV5-1, with D tentatively TRBD1 (6 bases). Sequenced sample: blood. The CDR3 region has the DNA TGCGCCAGCAGCTCCGGGACACTGGGTCAGCCCCAGCATTTT. Translating gives CASSSGTLGQPQHF.